This record concerns one T cell receptor beta chain sequence. The antigen is undetermined. The germline gives CDR1 SGHVS, CDR2 FQNEAQ. This CDR3 comprises 13 residues. Between the trimmed V and J ends, which lost 2 bases and 7 bases, there was a span of 9 bases. The protocol was immunoSEQ multiplex PCR, while the TCRdb copy is restricted to in-frame clones and leaves out a portion. This sample yields 50,000 to 65,000 clones, of which about nine tenths are seen a single time; more than 1.5% belongs to the top ten. Stated time point: week 35, safety follow-up. Doses consisted of 300 ug of mutant IDH1 20-mer peptide each, paired with topical imiquimod. This entry belongs to a study of a mutant IDH1 vaccine in newly diagnosed glioma. In the study overall: Vaccines were first given 4-6 weeks after radiotherapy alone, or with temozolomide cycles. Treated patients comprised approximately 60% males and roughly 40% females, mean age roughly 37 years. Study-level points and caveats: There seemed to be no relation between pseudoprogression and changes in top peripheral T cell clonotypes.

The sample was PBMCs, taken from a glioma patient whose treatment included an IDH1 peptide vaccine. This chain uses TRBV7-8 with TRBJ2-4, with a possible D match to TRBD2 (5 bases). This clonotype originated in a man between 35 and 55 years old with glioma. The CDR3 loop reads CASSLMRENIQYF. The CDR3 coding sequence is TGTGCCAGCAGCTTAATGAGGGAGAACATTCAGTACTTC.